Listed below are T cell receptor beta chains from one sample, sequenced in a study of blood T cell repertoires in COVID-19. The assay was immunoSEQ multiplex PCR, and TCRdb's table has in-frame clones only and misses some. Of more than 200,000 clones detected, approximately 81% appear once; the ten largest clones hold about 11%. Sequenced material: peripheral blood. The receptors were sampled from a woman aged 80 or over with COVID-19, enrolled during active disease. Each CDR3 is given with its conserved first and last residue. The D gene is left open where the match is weak. Not all rows give a size; the values are once, few, many and, for expanded clones, a class.

clone_size d_call j_call v_call cdr3_aa cdr3_nt
NA NA TRBJ1-1 TRBV6-6 CASSYGEPNTEAFF TGTGCCAGCAGTTACGGAGAACCGAACACTGAAGCTTTCTTT
few NA TRBJ2-5 TRBV2 CASSEVRTQSGYF TGTGCCAGCAGTGAAGTAAGGACTCAGAGTGGGTACTTC
NA TRBD2 TRBJ2-5 TRBV11-2 CASSLRLADGETQYF TGTGCCAGCAGCTTAAGGCTAGCGGATGGGGAGACCCAGTACTTC
once NA TRBJ1-2 TRBV18 CASSPGGQGGYTF TGTGCCAGCTCACCAGGGGGCCAAGGTGGCTACACCTTC
NA TRBD2 TRBJ2-2 TRBV9 CASSVGGLARTGELFF TGTGCCAGCAGCGTAGGGGGACTAGCGAGAACCGGGGAGCTGTTTTTT
NA TRBD2 TRBJ2-3 TRBV9 CASSADSLAGATDTQYF TGTGCCAGCAGCGCGGATTCTCTAGCGGGGGCCACAGATACGCAGTATTTT
NA NA TRBJ2-7 TRBV27 CASSSSEKYEQYF TGTGCCAGCAGTTCCTCAGAAAAATACGAGCAGTACTTC
NA NA TRBJ2-1 TRBV9 CASSVLSRGSYNEQFF TGTGCCAGCAGCGTATTGTCCCGAGGCTCCTACAATGAGCAGTTCTTC
NA TRBD1 TRBJ2-3 TRBV5-1 CASSFHTGDTDTQYF TGCGCCAGCAGCTTCCACACAGGGGACACAGATACGCAGTATTTT
NA TRBD2 TRBJ2-3 TRBV28 CASSLARLAGGTDTQYF TGTGCCAGCAGTTTAGCTCGACTAGCGGGGGGCACAGATACGCAGTATTTT
once TRBD1 TRBJ1-3 TRBV7-6 CASSLARPGGHSGNTIYF TGTGCCAGCAGCTTAGCGCGTCCAGGGGGTCACTCTGGAAACACCATATATTTT
NA TRBD1 TRBJ1-4 TRBV5-8 CASSLVQGGEKLFF TGTGCCAGCAGCTTGGTACAGGGGGGGGAAAAACTGTTTTTT
NA TRBD1 TRBJ2-2 TRBV2 CASSDLLGQGWAGELFF TGTGCCAGCAGTGACCTTTTGGGACAGGGGTGGGCCGGGGAGCTGTTTTTT
NA NA TRBJ2-2 TRBV6-2/TRBV6-3 CASSKSGLNTGELFF TGTGCCAGCAGTAAAAGCGGTCTTAACACCGGGGAGCTGTTTTTT
once NA TRBJ2-7 TRBV6-5 CASSSGNVLGEQYF TGTGCCAGCAGTTCGGGAAACGTCCTGGGGGAGCAGTACTTC
NA TRBD1 TRBJ1-2 TRBV5-6 CASSLRTGRVYGYTF TGTGCCAGCAGCTTGCGGACAGGGAGGGTCTATGGCTACACCTTC
NA TRBD2 TRBJ2-3 TRBV6-2/TRBV6-3 CASSRSGARDTQYF TGTGCCAGCAGCCGTAGCGGGGCGCGGGATACGCAGTATTTT
few TRBD1 TRBJ1-5 TRBV7-6 CASSLGTGDGQPQHF TGTGCCAGCAGCTTAGGGACAGGGGACGGTCAGCCCCAGCATTTT
NA TRBD1 TRBJ1-2 TRBV5-1 CASSTGGDYGYTF TGCGCCAGCAGCACAGGGGGCGATTATGGCTACACCTTC
NA NA TRBJ2-1 TRBV12-2 CASRITKGIVYNEQFF TGTGCAAGTCGGATCACTAAGGGGATTGTATACAATGAGCAGTTCTTC
NA TRBD1 TRBJ1-4 TRBV24-1 CATSGPGQGYRDEKLFF TGTGCCACCAGTGGCCCGGGACAGGGGTATAGGGATGAAAAACTGTTTTTT
NA TRBD2 TRBJ2-5 TRBV5-1 CASARGGQETQYF TGCGCCAGCGCGCGGGGGGGCCAAGAGACCCAGTACTTC
NA TRBD1 TRBJ1-4 TRBV5-1 CASSSGQGDEKLFF TGCGCCAGCAGCTCAGGACAGGGGGATGAAAAACTGTTTTTT
NA TRBD2 TRBJ2-1 TRBV19 CASSIGTSGGFGEQFF TGTGCCAGTAGTATCGGGACTAGCGGGGGGTTTGGTGAGCAGTTCTTC
NA TRBD1 TRBJ1-3 TRBV4-1 CASSQVPGTGFSGNTIYF TGCGCCAGCAGCCAAGTCCCCGGGACAGGGTTCTCTGGAAACACCATATATTTT
NA TRBD1 TRBJ1-5 TRBV2 CASSRQGGNQPQHF TGTGCCAGCAGTCGACAGGGAGGCAATCAGCCCCAGCATTTT
NA TRBD2 TRBJ2-2 TRBV2 CASSYSGGGTGELFF TGTGCCAGCAGTTATAGCGGGGGGGGTACCGGGGAGCTGTTTTTT
once NA TRBJ2-5 TRBV5-1 CASSLEGGGSGRETQYF TGCGCCAGCAGCTTGGAAGGGGGGGGGTCGGGTCGAGAGACCCAGTACTTC
NA TRBD2 TRBJ2-5 TRBV5-1 CASSIAGFQETQYF TGCGCCAGCAGTATAGCGGGATTCCAAGAGACCCAGTACTTC
NA TRBD1 TRBJ2-1 TRBV28 CASSFRTGALEQFF TGTGCCAGCAGTTTTAGGACAGGGGCACTTGAGCAGTTCTTC
NA TRBD1 TRBJ1-1 TRBV5-5 CASSWGRGTEAFF TGTGCCAGCAGCTGGGGCAGGGGGACTGAAGCTTTCTTT
NA NA TRBJ2-2 TRBV9 CASSEAGQNTGELFF TGTGCCAGCAGCGAGGCAGGGCAGAACACCGGGGAGCTGTTTTTT